This record concerns one TCR beta chain sequence. Study processing details: Scientists estimated how many nucleated cells there were by amplifying reference gene primers. Clones were sequenced by immunoSEQ multiplex PCR, and TCRdb holds only the in-frame ones, with some missing. V, J and clone size are taken as reported in that table, and D and trimming were inferred from the DNA itself. The sample has around 320,000 clones; approximately 85% are singletons. The data were taken from a study of blood T cell repertoires in COVID-19. The wider study: Acute-phase and convalescent COVID-19 samples originated in the United States, Italy and Spain. PBMCs, B-cell-depleted T cells, or T cells provided the cDNA or gDNA that made up the material.

CDR3 size: 12 residues. The germline gives CDR1 SQVTM, CDR2 ANQGSEA. Trimming left V 5 bases short and J 7 bases short, with 14 bases between. Specimen: peripheral blood. The sequence came from a human donor in a cohort sampled during active COVID-19. The chain carries TRBV29-1 and TRBJ1-2; maybe TRBD1 (6 bases). The chain's CDR3 is CSVWGGAGGYTF. As DNA, the CDR3 is TGCAGCGTTTGGGGGGGCGCCGGTGGCTACACCTTC.